The rows below give T cell receptor beta chains drawn from one sample of a study of cytomegalovirus exposure and HLA in healthy donors. Using immunoSEQ multiplex PCR, the repertoire was profiled, and TCRdb retains in-frame clones only, with some absent. The sample has 55,000 to 65,000 clones, 85% to 95% seen once. The source material was PBMCs. Receptors originate from a woman under 30 in good health and CMV-seropositive. The CDR3 runs from the conserved cysteine through the conserved F or W. A D gene is named only where the DNA matches it firmly. Clone size appears in some rows only: once, few, many, or a class for an expanded clone.

size: .
V: TRBV4-3
D: TRBD2
J: TRBJ2-1
DNA: TGCGCCAGCAGCCAAGGGCTAGCGGGGGGGGTTGAGCAGTTCTTC
CDR3: CASSQGLAGGVEQFF

size: .
V: TRBV5-4
D: .
J: TRBJ2-5
DNA: TGTGCCAGCAGCTTGCCTCAGGGGGAGACCCAGTACTTC
CDR3: CASSLPQGETQYF

size: .
V: TRBV5-1
D: .
J: TRBJ2-1
DNA: TGCGCCAGCAGCCCTGGTTCCCTGAGCTCCTACAATGAGCAGTTCTTC
CDR3: CASSPGSLSSYNEQFF

size: .
V: TRBV7-2
D: .
J: TRBJ2-2
DNA: TGTGCCAGCAGCTTAGGCACAGCACAAACCGGGGAGCTGTTTTTT
CDR3: CASSLGTAQTGELFF

size: .
V: TRBV5-1
D: .
J: TRBJ2-3
DNA: TGCGCCAGCAGCTTGCCCCAACCGGGCACAGATACGCAGTATTTT
CDR3: CASSLPQPGTDTQYF

size: .
V: TRBV28
D: .
J: TRBJ1-5
DNA: TGTGCCAGCAGTTTATTCTGGGAGGGCGGTCAGCCCCAGCATTTT
CDR3: CASSLFWEGGQPQHF

size: .
V: TRBV28
D: .
J: TRBJ2-2
DNA: TGTGCCAGCAGTTCCACGTACACAGGGTGGCGCACCGGGGAGCTGTTTTTT
CDR3: CASSSTYTGWRTGELFF

size: .
V: TRBV5-4
D: .
J: TRBJ1-4
DNA: TGTGCCAGCAGCATTGGGGGCTTGACAACTAATGAAAAACTGTTTTTT
CDR3: CASSIGGLTTNEKLFF

size: .
V: TRBV28
D: TRBD2
J: TRBJ2-7
DNA: TGTGCCAGCGTCCTCAGCCTTAGCGGGAGCTACGAGCAGTACTTC
CDR3: CASVLSLSGSYEQYF

size: .
V: TRBV6-5
D: .
J: TRBJ1-2
DNA: TGTGCCAGCAGTTATAACGCAAGGACAGCCCGTGGCACCTTC
CDR3: CASSYNARTARGTF

size: .
V: TRBV5-8
D: TRBD2
J: TRBJ2-3
DNA: TGTGCCAGCACCTGGACTAGCGGGAGTGCAGATACGCAGTATTTT
CDR3: CASTWTSGSADTQYF

size: .
V: TRBV10-3
D: TRBD2
J: TRBJ2-3
DNA: TGTGCCATCAGTGAGTTTAGCGGGAGGGGAACAGATACGCAGTATTTT
CDR3: CAISEFSGRGTDTQYF

size: .
V: TRBV11-2
D: .
J: TRBJ1-3
DNA: TGTGCCAGCAGCTTAGCATCTACCGCGGGAGGAAACACCATATATTTT
CDR3: CASSLASTAGGNTIYF

size: .
V: TRBV15
D: .
J: TRBJ2-1
DNA: TGTGCCACCAGCTCCGGCACGGGAGTTGCCTACAATGAGCAGTTCTTC
CDR3: CATSSGTGVAYNEQFF

size: .
V: TRBV19
D: TRBD2
J: TRBJ2-3
DNA: TGTGCCAGTAGTGGGGGGACTAGCGGAGCCCACCCTAGCACAGATACGCAGTATTTT
CDR3: CASSGGTSGAHPSTDTQYF

size: once
V: TRBV10-2
D: .
J: TRBJ2-7
DNA: TGCGCCAGCAGGGGGCCAAGGGGGGGTAGCGGCTCCTACGAGCAGTACTTC
CDR3: CASRGPRGGSGSYEQYF

size: .
V: TRBV7-8
D: TRBD1
J: TRBJ1-2
DNA: TGTGTGGTGGGACAGAACTATGGCTACACCTTC
CDR3: CVVGQNYGYTF

size: .
V: TRBV7-9
D: .
J: TRBJ1-6
DNA: TGTGCCAGCAGCCTAGAGGCAGGGATAGAGTCACCCCTCCACTTT
CDR3: CASSLEAGIESPLHF

size: .
V: TRBV30
D: TRBD2
J: TRBJ2-6
DNA: TGTGCCTGGAGTCCACGACTAGCGGGAGTCCGCTCTGGGGCCAACGTCCTGACTTTC
CDR3: CAWSPRLAGVRSGANVLTF

size: .
V: TRBV5-6
D: .
J: TRBJ2-7
DNA: TGTGCCAGCAGCTTGGCCGGGGGCGAGCAGTACTTC
CDR3: CASSLAGGEQYF

size: .
V: TRBV6-6
D: TRBD2
J: TRBJ2-1
DNA: TGTGCCAGCAGCACTCGGCGGGGGGGCTCCTACAATGAGCAGTTCTTC
CDR3: CASSTRRGGSYNEQFF

size: .
V: TRBV29-1
D: .
J: TRBJ2-2
DNA: TGCAGCTACGGGTGGGGGGTTGGCACCGGGGAGCTGTTTTTT
CDR3: CSYGWGVGTGELFF

size: .
V: TRBV7-8
D: .
J: TRBJ1-5
DNA: TGTGCCAGCAGCCCCCATGGCCAGCCCCAGCATTTT
CDR3: CASSPHGQPQHF

size: .
V: TRBV7-2
D: TRBD2
J: TRBJ2-5
DNA: TGTGCCAGCAGCCCGACTAGCGGGGGCAAGACCCAGTACTTC
CDR3: CASSPTSGGKTQYF

size: .
V: TRBV11-2
D: .
J: TRBJ2-7
DNA: TGTGCCAGCAGAGGAGCAGGGGCAGCGTCAGGATACGAGCAGTACTTC
CDR3: CASRGAGAASGYEQYF

size: .
V: TRBV7-3
D: .
J: TRBJ2-5
DNA: TGTGCCAGCAGCTTAATGGGGGGACAGCAAGAGACCCAGTACTTC
CDR3: CASSLMGGQQETQYF

size: .
V: TRBV7-2
D: TRBD1
J: TRBJ1-2
DNA: TGTGCCAGCAGCTCGGGACAGATTTACTATGGCTACACCTTC
CDR3: CASSSGQIYYGYTF

size: .
V: TRBV7-2
D: .
J: TRBJ2-5
DNA: TGTGCCAGCAGCTTGACAATCAAAGAGACCCAGTACTTC
CDR3: CASSLTIKETQYF

size: .
V: TRBV6-1
D: TRBD1
J: TRBJ1-1
DNA: TGTGCCAGCAGTGAGGTGGACAGGGTAGAAGACACTGAAGCTTTCTTT
CDR3: CASSEVDRVEDTEAFF

size: .
V: TRBV5-1
D: .
J: TRBJ1-4
DNA: TGCGCCAGCAGCCTAGGGACACTATCTAATGAAAAACTGTTTTTT
CDR3: CASSLGTLSNEKLFF

size: .
V: TRBV6-4
D: TRBD1
J: TRBJ2-1
DNA: TGTGCCAGCAGTATCGGGACAGGGGGGAATGAGCAGTTCTTC
CDR3: CASSIGTGGNEQFF

size: .
V: TRBV7-2
D: .
J: TRBJ1-1
DNA: TGTGCCAGGAGGGACGGCACAGGGAAGATGAACACTGAAGCTTTCTTT
CDR3: CARRDGTGKMNTEAFF

size: .
V: TRBV5-4
D: TRBD2
J: TRBJ2-3
DNA: TGTGCCAGCAGTTATAGCGGGAGGACCACAGATACGCAGTATTTT
CDR3: CASSYSGRTTDTQYF

size: once
V: TRBV7-2
D: .
J: TRBJ2-7
DNA: TGTGCCAGCAGCGAACAGGATCCCTACGAGCAGTACTTC
CDR3: CASSEQDPYEQYF

size: .
V: TRBV28
D: TRBD1
J: TRBJ2-3
DNA: TGTGCCAGCAGTTTTAAGATCCCCCGCCCCAATGACAGGGTGTGGGGCACAGATACGCAGTATTTT
CDR3: CASSFKIPRPNDRVWGTDTQYF

size: once
V: TRBV7-8
D: .
J: TRBJ1-3
DNA: TGTGCCAGCAGCCTATCGGGCGCAGGCGGGAACACCATATATTTT
CDR3: CASSLSGAGGNTIYF

size: .
V: TRBV7-2
D: .
J: TRBJ2-3
DNA: TGTGCCAGCAGCCCCGTGGGCCGCCCTGATACGCAGTATTTT
CDR3: CASSPVGRPDTQYF

size: .
V: TRBV29-1
D: .
J: TRBJ2-3
DNA: TGCAGCGTTGACGGGCTGGGGAGTTTTACAGATACGCAGTATTTT
CDR3: CSVDGLGSFTDTQYF

size: once
V: TRBV30
D: TRBD2
J: TRBJ2-1
DNA: TGTGCCTGGAGTTTACAACTAGCGCAATCGAATGAGCAGTTCTTC
CDR3: CAWSLQLAQSNEQFF

size: .
V: TRBV28
D: .
J: TRBJ1-4
DNA: TGTGCCAGCACGACACTCCTGGAAAAACTGTTTTTT
CDR3: CASTTLLEKLFF

size: .
V: TRBV28
D: TRBD1
J: TRBJ1-4
DNA: TGTGCCAGCAGGGGGACAGCGGATGAAAAACTGTTTTTT
CDR3: CASRGTADEKLFF

size: few
V: TRBV30
D: .
J: TRBJ1-5
DNA: TGTGCCTGGACGACCTACGCGGGTCAGCCCCAGCATTTT
CDR3: CAWTTYAGQPQHF

size: .
V: TRBV5-1
D: .
J: TRBJ1-3
DNA: TGCGCCAGCAGCTCGCGGGGGGCAGGTTTCTCTGGAAACACCATATATTTT
CDR3: CASSSRGAGFSGNTIYF

size: .
V: TRBV5-1
D: .
J: TRBJ2-3
DNA: TGCGCCAGCAGTTCGGAGACAGATACGCAGTATTTT
CDR3: CASSSETDTQYF

size: .
V: TRBV5-8
D: TRBD2
J: TRBJ2-3
DNA: TGTGCCAGCAGCAATGGACTAGCGGGAATCACAGATACGCAGTATTTT
CDR3: CASSNGLAGITDTQYF

size: .
V: TRBV6-6
D: .
J: TRBJ1-2
DNA: TGTGCCAGCAGTTACGAGCCAGGGGCGAACTATGGCTACACCTTC
CDR3: CASSYEPGANYGYTF

size: .
V: TRBV20-1
D: .
J: TRBJ2-5
DNA: TGCAGTGCTTATAAATTGGAGACCCAGTACTTC
CDR3: CSAYKLETQYF

size: .
V: TRBV7-2
D: TRBD1
J: TRBJ1-2
DNA: TGTGCCAGCAGCATCGACAGGGGATGGGGCTACACCTTC
CDR3: CASSIDRGWGYTF

size: .
V: TRBV19
D: .
J: TRBJ2-1
DNA: TGTGCCAGTAGTTTACAGGGCTCCTACAATGAGCAGTTCTTC
CDR3: CASSLQGSYNEQFF

size: once
V: TRBV9
D: .
J: TRBJ2-7
DNA: TGTGCCAGCAGCGTAGGGGATAGCGTGATCTACGAGCAGTACTTC
CDR3: CASSVGDSVIYEQYF

size: .
V: TRBV5-5
D: TRBD1
J: TRBJ1-2
DNA: TGTGCCAGCAGCTTGCCCGGACAGGGGAAGTATGGCTACACCTTC
CDR3: CASSLPGQGKYGYTF

size: .
V: TRBV6-4
D: TRBD2
J: TRBJ2-1
DNA: TGTGCCAGCAGTGCACTAGCGGGGGGGAACAATGAGCAGTTCTTC
CDR3: CASSALAGGNNEQFF

size: .
V: TRBV10-2
D: .
J: TRBJ2-3
DNA: TGCGCCAGCTCGCGGGCGGGGTTCACAGATACGCAGTATTTT
CDR3: CASSRAGFTDTQYF

size: .
V: TRBV9
D: TRBD2
J: TRBJ2-1
DNA: TGTGCCAGCAGCGTATCGCTAGCGGGAGGAATCGCCTACAATGAGCAGTTCTTC
CDR3: CASSVSLAGGIAYNEQFF

size: .
V: TRBV2
D: TRBD2
J: TRBJ2-1
DNA: TGTGCCAGCAGCCTTGGGACTAGCTCCTACAATGAGCAGTTCTTC
CDR3: CASSLGTSSYNEQFF